Listed here are 5 T cell receptor beta chains from one sample, sequenced in a study of cytomegalovirus exposure and HLA in healthy donors. 13 Jbeta primers and 60 Vbeta primers were used for the PCR. Only in-frame clones appear in the TCRdb table, and some are missing; sequencing was by immunoSEQ multiplex PCR. This table has about 120,000 clones, around three quarters appearing once. Material: PBMCs. Every receptor here comes from a young man in good health and CMV-seronegative.

The chain combines TRBV10-3 with TRBJ2-5; D tentatively reads TRBD1 or TRBD2 (5 bases each). The DNA end is more similar to TRBJ2-7, so the J call may be wrong. There are 13 residues in the CDR3. In germline, CDR1 is ENHRY, CDR2 SYGVKD. The CDR3 here is CAIREDNSYEQYF. The CDR3, as DNA: TGTGCCATCAGGGAGGACAATTCCTACGAGCAGTACTTC.

This chain links TRBV19 with TRBJ1-1, with D possibly matching TRBD1 (5 bases). The length of the CDR3 is 14 residues. Germline V gene sequence: CDR1 LNHDA, CDR2 SQIVND (reference sequence). Trimming stripped 2 bases from V and 4 bases from J, with 11 bases between. The DNA for the CDR3 is TGTGCCAGTAGTATATCGGGGGTCGGCACTGAAGCTTTCTTT. Translating it yields CASSISGVGTEAFF.

In its sample, this clone was seen once. This sequence joins TRBV10-3 and TRBJ1-1; D is perhaps TRBD1 (6 bases). The CDR3 is 13 residues long. V dropped 11 bases and J dropped 1 base, with 14 bases sitting between them. Germline V CDR1 and CDR2: ENHRY, SYGVKD. CDR3 sequence: CALKADRNTEAFF. The CDR3 DNA reads TGTGCCCTAAAAGCGGACAGGAACACTGAAGCTTTCTTT.

V is TRBV27 and J is TRBJ2-5, with D possibly TRBD2 on 5 matching bases. This CDR3 contains 16 residues. Trimming removed 6 bases at V and 3 bases at J, with 20 bases between. Germline values: CDR1 MNHEY, CDR2 SMNVEV (reference sequence). As DNA, the CDR3 is TGTGCCAGCAGCCAGGAGGTCTCATCCTTGAAAGAGACCCAGTACTTC. It yields the protein CASSQEVSSLKETQYF.

This clone came up a few times. The rearrangement links TRBV29-1 to TRBJ2-1; D may be TRBD1 (5 bases). The germline V and J ends were trimmed by 7 bases and 6 bases, with 16 bases remaining between them. CDR3 size: 13 residues. From germline, CDR1 is SQVTM and CDR2 ANQGSEA. The CDR3 region has the DNA TGCAGCGGGGAAGCTTGGGGCGGCAATGAGCAGTTCTTC. This encodes CSGEAWGGNEQFF.